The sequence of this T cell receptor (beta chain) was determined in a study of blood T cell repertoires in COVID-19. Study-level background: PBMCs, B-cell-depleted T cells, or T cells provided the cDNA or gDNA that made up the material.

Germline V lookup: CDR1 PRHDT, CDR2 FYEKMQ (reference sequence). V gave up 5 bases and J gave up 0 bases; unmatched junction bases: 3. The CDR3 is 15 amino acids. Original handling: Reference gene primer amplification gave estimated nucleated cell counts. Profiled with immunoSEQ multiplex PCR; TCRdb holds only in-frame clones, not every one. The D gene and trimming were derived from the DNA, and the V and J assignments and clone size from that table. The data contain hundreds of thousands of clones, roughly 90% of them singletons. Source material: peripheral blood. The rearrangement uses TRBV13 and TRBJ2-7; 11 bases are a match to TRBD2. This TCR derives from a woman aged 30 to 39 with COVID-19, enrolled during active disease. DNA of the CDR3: TGTGCCAGCAGCCAAGGGACTAGCGGCTCCTACGAGCAGTACGTC. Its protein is CASSQGTSGSYEQYV.